Shown below are 20 T cell receptor beta chains from a single sample sequenced in a study of vaccination effects on CD4 cells after COVID-19. The antigens for these receptors are not known. ViraFEST expansion of antigen-specific CD4+ T cells with viral peptide pools preceded sequencing. Investigators separated out CD4+ T cells once about 10 days of culture had passed. Vaccinated participants had no history of SARS-CoV-2 infection and tested negative for nucleocapsid antibodies. Sequenced by immunoSEQ multiplex PCR; TCRdb stores in-frame clones only, minus some. The sample consists of tens of thousands of clones, roughly 70% of them appearing once. The source was CD4+ T cells from PBMCs cultured with SARS-CoV-2 spike peptides, collected before COVID-19 vaccination. The receptor set was obtained from a human donor who received a COVID-19 vaccine.

The chain carries TRBV7-9 and TRBJ2-1; D not resolved. Germline CDR1 SEHNR, CDR2 FQNEAQ (reference sequence). The CDR3 runs 12 residues. Trimming took off 7 bases at V and 10 bases at J, with 14 bases between the two ends. CDR3 loop: CASTPIKGEQFF. In DNA form, the CDR3 reads TGTGCCAGCACCCCAATCAAAGGAGAGCAGTTCTTC.

V gene TRBV5-1 combines with J gene TRBJ2-5; D uncertain. The length of the CDR3 is 12 residues. Germline values: CDR1 SGHRS, CDR2 YFSETQ. Trimming took 2 bases from V and 0 from J, leaving 2 bases between them. The CDR3 region has the DNA TGCGCCAGCAGCTTCGACCAAGAGACCCAGTACTTC. Translated: CASSFDQETQYF.

The chain links TRBV10-3 to TRBJ1-5; 7 bases are a match to TRBD1. Germline CDR1 is ENHRY and CDR2 is SYGVKD. Trimming at V came to 11 bases and at J to 0 bases, leaving 7 bases not matched to a gene. The CDR3 runs 14 residues. Written as DNA, the CDR3 is TGTGCCGCTTGGGACAGCTATAGCAATCAGCCCCAGCATTTT. It is translated as CAAWDSYSNQPQHF.

This chain connects TRBV7-9 to TRBJ2-7; no clear D. Between the trimmed V and J ends, which lost 3 bases and 1 base, there was a span of 7 bases. This CDR3 contains 13 residues. Germline loops: CDR1 SEHNR, CDR2 FQNEAQ (reference sequence). The CDR3 DNA reads as TGTGCCAGCAGCTTTTCCCAGTCCTACGAGCAGTACTTC. This translates into CASSFSQSYEQYF.

The chain is built from TRBV4-2 and TRBJ2-7; D is uncertain. The CDR3 runs 15 residues. V lost 0 bases and J 0 bases, leaving 9 bases between the germline ends. Germline-derived CDR1 and CDR2 are LGHNA and YNFKEQ. In DNA, the CDR3 is TGTGCCAGCAGCCAAGATCAGCCGAGCTCCTACGAGCAGTACTTC. Amino acid sequence: CASSQDQPSSYEQYF.

On this clone: Possible read error: a much larger clone is one base away. This chain uses TRBV6-4 with TRBJ2-3; 11 bases are a match to TRBD2. The trim removed 4 bases at V and 1 base at J, leaving 1 base unmatched. In germline, CDR1 is MRHNA, CDR2 SNTAGT. This CDR3 contains 15 residues. The CDR3 nucleotides are TGTGCCAGCAGTGCACTAGCGGGGGGCACAGATACGCAGTATTTT. Protein: CASSALAGGTDTQYF.

This clone was seen a single time. V and J are TRBV6-5 and TRBJ1-2; a weak D match, TRBD1 (5 bases). Germline V gene sequence: CDR1 MNHEY, CDR2 SVGAGI. This CDR3 spans 13 amino acids. The V end was cut by 2 bases, the J end by 4 bases, with 8 bases between. CDR3 loop: CASSYGGSYGYTF. The DNA of the CDR3 is TGTGCCAGCAGTTACGGGGGTAGCTATGGCTACACCTTC.

J is TRBJ1-2 and V is TRBV4-1; TRBD1 aligns across 7 bases. The CDR3 length is 16 residues. CDR1 is MGHRA, CDR2 YSYEKL, per germline. J was trimmed by 3 bases and V by 1 base; bases with no gene match: 8. For the CDR3, the DNA is TGCGCCAGCAGCCAAGGACTTCGGGACAGCGACTATGGCTACACCTTC. Protein: CASSQGLRDSDYGYTF.

The gene calls are TRBV4-1 and TRBJ2-2; tentative D call: TRBD2 (7 bases). The CDR3 covers 16 residues. The germline V gene has CDR1 MGHRA and CDR2 YSYEKL. Trimming stripped 5 bases from V and 5 bases from J, with 18 bases between. In DNA form, the CDR3 reads TGCGCCAGCAGCGGGGGGGGCGCGGGAGAGACCGGGGAGCTGTTTTTT. Translating it yields CASSGGGAGETGELFF.

This clone appeared a few times. V usage is TRBV7-9 and J usage is TRBJ1-3; D not resolved. The CDR3 spans 13 residues. V was trimmed by 2 bases and J by 3 bases, leaving 5 bases between them. The V gene's germline CDR1 is SEHNR and CDR2 FQNEAQ (reference sequence). The CDR3 nucleotides read TGTGCCAGCAGCTTAACCCTTGGAAACACCATATATTTT. Amino acid sequence: CASSLTLGNTIYF.

The chain employs TRBV7-2 and TRBJ1-6, with D tentatively TRBD1 (5 bases). This CDR3 is built from 14 residues. Trimming stripped 3 bases from V and 7 bases from J, with 10 bases between. Germline V lookup: CDR1 SGHTA, CDR2 FQGNSA. In DNA, the CDR3 is TGTGCCAGCAGCTTTTGGACAACGAATTCACCCCTCCACTTT. As protein: CASSFWTTNSPLHF.

The rearrangement joins TRBV12-5 to TRBJ1-2; 7 nucleotides align to TRBD1. CDR1 and CDR2 (germline): LGHNT, FRNRAP. The CDR3 length is 15 residues. The V gene end was trimmed by 1 base and the J gene end by 8 bases; junction bases not matched to a gene: 10. CDR3 sequence (DNA): TGTGCTAGTGGTTTGGCTTTCGGGACAGTTCTCGGCTACACCTTC. Translation: CASGLAFGTVLGYTF.

This chain joins TRBV19 and TRBJ2-7, with 8 bases fitting TRBD1. Germline-derived CDR1 and CDR2 are LNHDA and SQIVND (reference sequence). After removal of 6 bases from V and 2 bases from J, the junction contained 6 bases not matched to a gene. This CDR3 is 14 amino acids long. CDR3 nucleotide sequence: TGTGCCAGTAGGCCCCCGGGACAGGCCTACGAGCAGTACTTC. Amino acids: CASRPPGQAYEQYF.

The chain joins TRBV5-1 to TRBJ1-1, with TRBD1 matching 10 bases. With 4 bases clipped from V and 5 bases from J, the junction kept 5 bases outside the gene matches. This CDR3 region has 14 residues. Per germline, CDR1 SGHRS and CDR2 YFSETQ. The CDR3 coding sequence is TGCGCCAGCAGCAAGGACAGGGGGGGAACTGAAGCTTTCTTT. This codes for CASSKDRGGTEAFF.

This chain joins TRBV7-9 and TRBJ2-5; the match to TRBD1 covers 7 bases. V was pared by 6 bases and J by 4 bases, with 8 bases of the junction left unmatched. Germline V gene lookup returns CDR1 SEHNR and CDR2 FQNEAQ (reference sequence). The CDR3 runs to 14 residues. The CDR3 coding sequence is TGTGCCAGCAGAACGACAGGGACACGAGAGACCCAGTACTTC. It codes for CASRTTGTRETQYF.

The CDR3 region has the DNA TGTGCCAGCATTCGGGGGGCGAACACCGGGGAGCTGTTTTTT. Amino acid sequence: CASIRGANTGELFF. The J gene is TRBJ2-2, the V gene TRBV2; 7 bases are shared with TRBD2. The length of the CDR3 is 14 residues. Losses at the gene ends were 7 bases for V and 0 bases for J; bases not matched to a gene: 2. Germline-derived CDR1 and CDR2 are SNHLY and FYNNEI.

This clone was seen only a few times. The chain joins TRBV15 to TRBJ2-2; D call uncertain. The CDR3 runs 15 residues. Per the germline V gene, CDR1 is LNHNV and CDR2 is YYDKDF (reference sequence). Trimming removed 0 bases from V and 6 bases from J, with 11 bases in between. The CDR3 nucleotides are TGTGCCACCAGCAGAGATGACCGCTTCCCCGGGGAGCTGTTTTTT. It specifies CATSRDDRFPGELFF.

This clone was seen a single time. The J gene is TRBJ2-1, the V gene TRBV19; 7 bases map to TRBD2. Trimming removed 1 base from V and 9 bases from J; junction bases left unmatched: 3. The CDR3 is made up of 13 amino acids. The V gene's germline CDR1 is LNHDA and CDR2 SQIVND (reference sequence). Here the CDR3 DNA reads TGTGCCAGTAGTATAGGCGGGGGAAGTGAGCAGTTCTTC. Residues: CASSIGGGSEQFF. Full variable domain (remainder filled in from reference TRBV19 and TRBJ2-1): DGGITQSPKYLFRKEGQNVTLSCEQNLNHDAMYWYRQDPGQGLRLIYYSQIVNDFQKGDIAEGYSVSREKKESFPLTVTSAQKNPTAFYLCASSIGGGSEQFFGPGTRLTVL.

The gene calls are TRBV9 and TRBJ2-2; D is undetermined. The CDR3 has 14 amino acids. V was trimmed by 0 bases and J by 1 base, leaving 4 bases between them. The germline CDR1 and CDR2 sequences are SGDLS and YYNGEE. CDR3 nucleotide sequence: TGTGCCAGCAGCGTAGCTGGGAACACCGGGGAGCTGTTTTTT. Translating it yields CASSVAGNTGELFF.

This chain connects TRBV5-5 to TRBJ1-4; D gene uncertain. Germline V CDR1 and CDR2: SGHKS, YYEKEE (reference sequence). V was shortened by 2 bases and J by 0 bases, with 11 bases between the two germline ends. CDR3 length: 16 residues. The DNA of the CDR3 is TGTGCCAGCAGCTTTGGACTGACACCAACTAATGAAAAACTGTTTTTT. Encoded protein: CASSFGLTPTNEKLFF.